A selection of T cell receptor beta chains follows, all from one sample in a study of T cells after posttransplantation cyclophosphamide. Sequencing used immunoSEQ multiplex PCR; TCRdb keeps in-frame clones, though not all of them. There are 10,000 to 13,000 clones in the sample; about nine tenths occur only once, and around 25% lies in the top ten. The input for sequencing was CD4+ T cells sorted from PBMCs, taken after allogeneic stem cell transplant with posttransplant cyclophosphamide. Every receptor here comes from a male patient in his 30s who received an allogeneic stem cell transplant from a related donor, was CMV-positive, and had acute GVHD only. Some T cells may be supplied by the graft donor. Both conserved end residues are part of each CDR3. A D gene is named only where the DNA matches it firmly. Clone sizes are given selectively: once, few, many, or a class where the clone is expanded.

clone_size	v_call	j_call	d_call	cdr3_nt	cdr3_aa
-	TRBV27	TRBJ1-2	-	TGTGCCAGCAAACAACAGGGTACCTATGGCTACACCTTC	CASKQQGTYGYTF
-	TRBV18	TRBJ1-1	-	TGTGCCAGCTCACCAGGCAGTTGGAACACTGAAGCTTTCTTT	CASSPGSWNTEAFF
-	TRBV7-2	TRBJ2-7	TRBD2	TGTGCCAGCAGCTTAGCTACTAGCGGCTCCTACGAGCAGTACTTC	CASSLATSGSYEQYF
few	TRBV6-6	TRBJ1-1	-	TGTGCCAGCAGTTACTCGAGCACTGAAGCTTTCTTT	CASSYSSTEAFF
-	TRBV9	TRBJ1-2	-	TGTGCCAGCAGCGTAGAGATTAGGGGAATCTATGGCTACACCTTC	CASSVEIRGIYGYTF
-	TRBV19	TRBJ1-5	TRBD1	TGTGCCAGCAAAGACAGGGGCCTTGGCAATCAGCCCCAGCATTTT	CASKDRGLGNQPQHF
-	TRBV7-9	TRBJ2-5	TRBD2	TGTGCCAGCAGCTTACGAGTAGCGGGGGGCGGAGAGACCCAGTACTTC	CASSLRVAGGGETQYF
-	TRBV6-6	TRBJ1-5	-	TGTGCCAGCAGGTATAGCAATCAGCCCCAGCATTTT	CASRYSNQPQHF
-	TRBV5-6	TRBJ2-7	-	TGTGCCAGCAGCCCACCGGACATCTACGAGCAGTACTTC	CASSPPDIYEQYF
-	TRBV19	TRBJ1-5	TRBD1	TGTGCCAGTAGTATGGACAGGAATCAGCCCCAGCATTTT	CASSMDRNQPQHF
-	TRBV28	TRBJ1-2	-	TGTGCCAGCAGTTTTGGGGCAGGGAACTATGGCTACACCTTC	CASSFGAGNYGYTF
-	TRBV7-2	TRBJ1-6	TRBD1	TGTGCCAGCAGCCCATCAGGGACAGCTAATTCACCCCTCCACTTT	CASSPSGTANSPLHF
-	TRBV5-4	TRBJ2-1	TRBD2	TGTGCCAGCAGCGGAGCGGGGAACAATGAGCAGTTCTTC	CASSGAGNNEQFF
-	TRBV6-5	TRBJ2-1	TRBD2	TGTGCCAGCGGGGGGGTCTTCCACAATGAGCAGTTCTTC	CASGGVFHNEQFF
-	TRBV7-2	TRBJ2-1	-	TGTGCCAGCAGCTTAGAGGGGGGGAACAATGAGCAGTTCTTC	CASSLEGGNNEQFF
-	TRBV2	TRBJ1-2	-	TGTGCCAGCAGTCCCGCGTTTGGCTACACCTTC	CASSPAFGYTF